This T cell receptor (beta chain) was sequenced for a study of OX40 agonist ivuxolimab in advanced cancers. Study-wide background: Enrollees could have had prior anti-PD-1, anti-PD-L1 or anti-CTLA-4 therapy, which approximately 38% had received. General study points: The antigens recognized by the expanded peripheral T cells, that is their antigen specificity, were not determined. Clonal expansion was seen in CD4+ and CD8+ blood T cells by week 6 at 0.1 to 3.0 mg/kg. With doses of 0.1-3.0 mg/kg, partial responders showed among the lowest clonal expansion.

The table came from immunoSEQ multiplex PCR; TCRdb's copy has only in-frame clones and leaves some out. The table includes about 40,000 clones, 82% detected once. This clone was detected a few times. Its target is unknown. Trimming removed 2 bases from V and 7 bases from J, with 14 bases in between. The CDR3 loop spans 14 amino acids. Germline CDR1 reads LNHDA; CDR2 reads SQIVND (reference sequence). The V and J genes are TRBV19 and TRBJ1-2, with a weak D call TRBD1 (6 bases). Here the sequenced sample was CD4+ or CD8+ T cells sorted from blood, taken in a trial of the OX40 agonist ivuxolimab. The TCR sequence derives from an adult with an advanced solid tumor such as melanoma, head and neck, liver or kidney cancer. CDR3 region: CASSISRGDGGYTF. The CDR3 DNA sequence: TGTGCCAGTAGTATATCTAGGGGGGATGGTGGCTACACCTTC.